Below, 14 T cell receptor beta chains from the same sample are listed, as sequenced in a study of blood T cell repertoires in COVID-19. Assay: immunoSEQ multiplex PCR; the TCRdb copy retains only in-frame clones and omits some. The sample contains over 60,000 clones, approximately 85% of which appear only once. The source material was peripheral blood. Receptor source: a woman of 80 years or more with active or convalescent COVID-19.

A few counts support this clone. The genes are TRBV28 and TRBJ1-4; 7 nucleotides line up with TRBD1. Losses at the gene ends were 6 bases for V and 0 bases for J; bases not matched to a gene: 7. This CDR3 has 16 amino acids. CDR1 MDHEN and CDR2 SYDVKM come from the germline V gene. The CDR3 DNA is TGTGCCAGCAGGCCGGGGACAGCCTCAACTAATGAAAAACTGTTTTTT. Encoded protein: CASRPGTASTNEKLFF.

The chain employs TRBV2 and TRBJ1-5; D might be TRBD1 (6 bases). V lost 4 bases and J lost 6, with 13 bases in between. CDR3 length equals 14 residues. Per germline, CDR1 SNHLY and CDR2 FYNNEI. The CDR3 here is CASSGTGSAQPQHF. For the CDR3, the DNA is TGTGCCAGCAGTGGAACAGGGTCGGCTCAGCCCCAGCATTTT.

The gene calls are TRBV6-5 and TRBJ1-1; maybe TRBD1 (5 bases). CDR1 is MNHEY, CDR2 SVGAGI, per germline. The CDR3 sequence is 16 residues long. V was trimmed by 0 bases and J by 0 bases, leaving 11 bases between them. The CDR3 reads CASSYSRQPMNTEAFF. CDR3 nucleotides: TGTGCCAGCAGTTACTCGAGACAGCCCATGAACACTGAAGCTTTCTTT.

This clone has a handful of counts. CDR3 loop: CASSSGTAVSPLHF. The CDR3 nucleotides are TGTGCCAGCAGTTCCGGGACAGCGGTGTCACCCCTCCACTTT. The genes are TRBV28 and TRBJ1-6; 7 nucleotides agree with TRBD1. Germline-derived CDR1 and CDR2 are MDHEN and SYDVKM. The ends lost 4 bases at V and 10 bases at J; junction bases unmatched: 7. The CDR3 spans 14 residues.

This chain links TRBV27 with TRBJ1-2; weak D call: TRBD1 (5 bases). The CDR3 loop spans 12 amino acids. The V gene lost 8 bases and the J gene lost 8 bases, with 15 bases spanning the gap. CDR1 and CDR2 from the germline V gene are MNHEY and SMNVEV (reference sequence). The CDR3 nucleotides are TGTGCCAGCGAGACCGGGGGTTGGGGCTACACCTTC. This gives the protein CASETGGWGYTF.

The chain joins TRBV7-2 to TRBJ2-3, with D perhaps TRBD1 (6 bases). Germline-derived CDR1 and CDR2 are SGHTA and FQGNSA. Trimming pared 0 bases from V and 0 bases from J, leaving 16 bases between. This CDR3 is built from 18 residues. As DNA, the CDR3 is TGTGCCAGCAGCTTAGCGGGGGTAGGGGGAACTAGCACAGATACGCAGTATTTT. Amino acids: CASSLAGVGGTSTDTQYF.

The rearrangement joins TRBV30 to TRBJ1-1, with a tentative D call TRBD1 (5 bases). The CDR3 length is 13 residues. The V and J ends lost 5 bases and 2 bases respectively, with 12 bases between them. Germline assignment: CDR1 GTSNPN and CDR2 SVGIG (reference sequence). CDR3 sequence reads: CAWVRGANTEAFF. Here the CDR3 DNA reads TGTGCCTGGGTAAGGGGTGCTAACACTGAAGCTTTCTTT.

This chain connects TRBV20-1 to TRBJ1-2; 7 bases align to TRBD1. Trimming took 3 bases from V and 4 from J; bases not matched to a gene: 8. CDR3 length: 14 amino acids. Germline lookup yields CDR1 DFQATT and CDR2 SNEGSKA (reference sequence). The CDR3 nucleotides are TGCAGTGCTAGTGCTACCGGGACAGCCTATGGCTACACCTTC. Its translation is CSASATGTAYGYTF.

The chain uses TRBV27 and TRBJ1-2, with D tentatively TRBD1 (6 bases). The CDR3 contains 15 residues. Germline CDR1 is MNHEY and CDR2 is SMNVEV (reference sequence). Between the trimmed V and J ends, which lost 5 bases and 5 bases, there was a span of 18 bases. The CDR3 region is CASSPRTDAPYGYTF. CDR3 nucleotides: TGTGCCAGCAGTCCTCGGACAGACGCGCCTTATGGCTACACCTTC.

The CDR3, as DNA: TGTGCCAGCAGCTTAACGGAGGCAGACACTGAAGCTTTCTTT. Translating gives CASSLTEADTEAFF. The gene calls are TRBV7-3 and TRBJ1-1; D uncertain. CDR3 length: 14 amino acids. In germline, CDR1 is SGHTA, CDR2 FQGTGA. Trimming cost V 0 bases and J 3 bases, with 8 bases left between them.

The chain uses TRBV7-2 and TRBJ2-1, with 9 bases lining up with TRBD2. V lost 5 bases and J lost 6; bases outside the gene matches: 8. The CDR3 has 15 amino acids. CDR1 is SGHTA and CDR2 is FQGNSA in the germline V gene. The CDR3 is CASSPPSGGSNEQFF. Here the CDR3 DNA reads TGTGCCAGCAGCCCCCCCAGCGGGGGGAGCAATGAGCAGTTCTTC.

The chain recombines TRBV19 with TRBJ1-2, with 8 bases identical to TRBD1. CDR1 is LNHDA and CDR2 is SQIVND in the germline V gene (reference sequence). V shed 4 bases and J 8 bases; nucleotides not matched to a gene: 9. The length of the CDR3 is 14 residues. As DNA, the CDR3 is TGTGCCAGTAGTAAAACCGGACAGGGATACGGCTACACCTTC. Translating gives CASSKTGQGYGYTF.

The gene calls are TRBV10-2 and TRBJ2-1, with 12 bases identical to TRBD2. CDR1 and CDR2 (germline): WSHSY, SAAADI. The CDR3 has 15 amino acids. Trimming removed 7 bases from V and 10 bases from J; junction bases left unmatched: 11. This CDR3 is CASKIPSGGVLEQFF. CDR3 coding DNA: TGCGCCAGCAAGATCCCTAGCGGGGGGGTTTTGGAGCAGTTCTTC.

CDR3 bases: TGTGCCAGCAGCCAAGACAGGGCGCTCCCTGACACAGATACGCAGTATTTT. It codes for CASSQDRALPDTDTQYF. V usage is TRBV3-1 (or the pseudogene TRBV3-2) and J usage is TRBJ2-3, with D perhaps TRBD1 (5 bases). Germline V gene data show CDR1 as LGHDT and CDR2 as YNNKEL (reference sequence). The CDR3 is made up of 17 amino acids. The ends were cut back, 0 bases at V and 2 bases at J, with 15 bases in the middle.